The T cell receptor (beta chain) under discussion was sequenced for a study of T cell changes during pregnancy in multiple sclerosis. Using immunoSEQ multiplex PCR, the repertoire was profiled, and TCRdb retains in-frame clones only, with some absent. Of around 130,000 clones listed, around 95% are singletons. The CDR3 extends over 14 amino acids. V lost 1 base and J 6 bases, leaving 13 bases between the germline ends. In germline, CDR1 is SGHAT, CDR2 FQNNGV. The sequence was collected from a female donor with multiple sclerosis, enrolled in a pregnancy study. The material sequenced was peripheral blood, taken after pregnancy. The chain combines TRBV11-2 with TRBJ2-7; perhaps TRBD1 as D (6 bases). Written as DNA, the CDR3 is TGTGCCAGCAGCTTAGTACAGGGAAAAGGCGAGCAGTACTTC. Protein: CASSLVQGKGEQYF.